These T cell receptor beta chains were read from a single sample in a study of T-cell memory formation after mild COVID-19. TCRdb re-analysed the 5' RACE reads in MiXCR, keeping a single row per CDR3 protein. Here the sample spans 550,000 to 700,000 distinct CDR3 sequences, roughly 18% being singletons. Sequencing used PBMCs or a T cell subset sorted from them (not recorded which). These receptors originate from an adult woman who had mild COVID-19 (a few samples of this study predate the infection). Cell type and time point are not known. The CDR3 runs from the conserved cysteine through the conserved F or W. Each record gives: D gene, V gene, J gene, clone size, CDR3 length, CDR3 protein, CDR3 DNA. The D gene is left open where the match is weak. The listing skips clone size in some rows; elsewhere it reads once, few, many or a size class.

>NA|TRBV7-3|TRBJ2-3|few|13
CASSRRSGDTQYF
TGTGCCAGCAGCCGACGGTCCGGGGATACGCAGTATTTT
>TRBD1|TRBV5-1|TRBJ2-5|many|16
CASSQTPTGGQETQYF
TGCGCCAGCAGTCAAACGCCCACAGGGGGCCAGGAGACCCAGTACTTC
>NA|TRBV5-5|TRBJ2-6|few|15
CASSPRLDGANVLTF
TGTGCCAGCAGCCCGCGGTTGGACGGGGCCAACGTCCTGACTTTC
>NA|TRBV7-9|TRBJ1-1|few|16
CASSLAFTEKNTEAFF
TGTGCCAGCAGCTTAGCGTTCACAGAGAAGAACACTGAAGCTTTCTTT
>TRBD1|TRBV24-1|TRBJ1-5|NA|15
CAISPGQGPNQPQHF
TGTGCCATATCCCCGGGACAGGGACCCAATCAGCCCCAGCATTTT
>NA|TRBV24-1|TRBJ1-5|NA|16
CATSPNPGISNQPQHF
TGTGCCACCAGCCCAAATCCGGGGATTAGCAATCAGCCCCAGCATTTT
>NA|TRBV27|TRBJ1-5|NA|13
CASSLGTYQPQHF
TGTGCCAGCAGTTTAGGGACCTATCAGCCCCAGCATTTT
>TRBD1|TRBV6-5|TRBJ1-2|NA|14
CASSYTGGRYGYTF
TGTGCCAGCAGTTACACAGGGGGCCGCTATGGCTACACCTTC
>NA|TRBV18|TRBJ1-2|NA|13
CASSPEQNYGYTF
TGTGCCAGCTCACCGGAACAGAACTATGGCTACACCTTC
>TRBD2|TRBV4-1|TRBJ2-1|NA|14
CASSHGTSINEQFF
TGCGCCAGCAGCCACGGGACTAGCATCAATGAGCAGTTCTTC
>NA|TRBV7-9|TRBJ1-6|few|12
CASQTGSSPLHF
TGTGCCAGCCAAACAGGGAGTTCACCCCTCCACTTT